This is a list of T cell receptor beta chains from one sample in a study of blood T cells in healthy people across ages. MiXCR was run by TCRdb on the 5' RACE reads, yielding one entry per CDR3 protein. This repertoire shows roughly 1,500,000 distinct CDR3 sequences, about 35% found once; its top ten account for approximately 10%. The sequenced sample was blood. The receptor set was obtained from a woman aged 30 to 39 in good health. CDR3s include the opening cysteine and the closing phenylalanine or tryptophan. A D gene is named only where the DNA matches it firmly. A row's size may be missing; if present it is once, few, many or a size class.

J gene | clone size | V gene | D gene | CDR3 protein | CDR3 DNA
TRBJ2-3 | - | TRBV15 | - | CATSRVRGARTDTQYF | TGTGCCACCAGCAGAGTTAGGGGGGCCCGCACAGATACGCAGTATTTT
TRBJ1-2 | few | TRBV20-1 | - | CSADRLGGYTF | TGCAGTGCTGATAGACTGGGTGGCTACACCTTC
TRBJ2-7 | - | TRBV20-1 | - | CSATSRHYEQYF | TGCAGTGCTACTAGCAGACACTACGAGCAGTACTTC
TRBJ2-5 | few | TRBV7-9 | - | CASSLADGAETQYF | TGTGCCAGCAGCTTAGCGGACGGTGCGGAGACCCAGTACTTC
TRBJ2-5 | few | TRBV18 | - | CASGPSGKETQYF | TGTGCCAGCGGGCCTTCTGGGAAGGAGACCCAGTACTTC
TRBJ2-7 | many | TRBV20-1 | - | CSARDWRGSYEQYF | TGCAGTGCTAGAGATTGGCGGGGCTCCTACGAGCAGTACTTC
TRBJ2-7 | few | TRBV7-2 | TRBD2 | CASSFFLAGRVEQYF | TGTGCCAGCAGCTTTTTTCTAGCGGGAAGGGTCGAGCAGTACTTC
TRBJ2-3 | - | TRBV11-2 | TRBD2 | CASSFSGRADTQYF | TGTGCCAGCAGCTTTAGCGGGAGAGCAGATACGCAGTATTTT
TRBJ2-1 | few | TRBV5-1 | - | CASSLRGWGNNEQFF | TGCGCCAGCAGCTTAAGGGGTTGGGGGAACAATGAGCAGTTCTTC
TRBJ2-5 | - | TRBV11-2 | - | CASSLAGLNQETQYF | TGTGCCAGCAGCTTAGCCGGTCTTAACCAAGAGACCCAGTACTTC
TRBJ2-1 | - | TRBV7-3 | TRBD2 | CASSLGSGRARGGEQFF | TGTGCCAGCAGCTTGGGTAGCGGGAGGGCCAGAGGGGGTGAGCAGTTCTTC
TRBJ1-6 | - | TRBV20-1 | - | CSARTARHSPLHF | TGCAGTGCCCGGACAGCCCGGCATTCACCCCTCCACTTT
TRBJ1-2 | few | TRBV6-5 | - | CASTSLGAGYTF | TGTGCCAGCACTTCCTTGGGGGCTGGCTACACCTTC
TRBJ2-1 | - | TRBV7-9 | - | CASSSLAYNEQFF | TGTGCCAGCAGCTCCCTAGCCTACAATGAGCAGTTCTTC
TRBJ2-5 | few | TRBV3-1 | TRBD2 | CASSQDPASGGDLQETQYF | TGTGCCAGCAGCCAAGATCCCGCTAGCGGGGGGGACCTACAAGAGACCCAGTACTTC
TRBJ2-2 | - | TRBV7-9 | - | CASSGNRVTGELFF | TGTGCCAGCAGCGGGAACAGGGTCACCGGGGAGCTGTTTTTT
TRBJ1-5 | - | TRBV7-4 | - | CASSPLGGGPQQPQHF | TGTGCCAGCAGCCCCCTCGGGGGGGGTCCCCAACAGCCCCAGCATTTT
TRBJ1-2 | few | TRBV7-9 | - | CAGSFPGQETYGYTF | TGTGCCGGCAGCTTTCCCGGGCAGGAGACCTATGGCTACACCTTC
TRBJ2-4 | - | TRBV19 | TRBD1 | CASSIEHAARARGHQQYF | TGTGCCAGTAGTATAGAACATGCGGCACGGGCCAGGGGGCACCAGCAGTACTTC
TRBJ2-7 | - | TRBV12-3/TRBV12-4 | - | CASSPTGHGDYEQYF | TGTGCCAGCAGTCCGACGGGACACGGAGACTACGAGCAGTACTTC
TRBJ1-3 | few | TRBV3-1 | TRBD1 | CASSRGTVYGNTIYF | TGTGCCAGCAGCCGCGGGACAGTCTACGGGAACACCATATATTTT
TRBJ2-3 | - | TRBV9 | - | CASSVPDATQYF | TGTGCCAGCAGCGTTCCGGACGCTACGCAGTATTTT
TRBJ2-5 | - | TRBV11-2 | TRBD2 | CASSLVGWGGGETQYF | TGTGCCAGCAGCTTAGTCGGGTGGGGGGGAGGAGAGACCCAGTACTTC
TRBJ1-2 | - | TRBV2 | - | CASSVSEAYGYTF | TGTGCCAGCAGTGTTTCGGAGGCCTATGGCTACACCTTC
TRBJ2-7 | few | TRBV9 | - | CASSVRASSYEQYF | TGTGCCAGCAGCGTCCGGGCTAGCTCCTACGAGCAGTACTTC
TRBJ2-5 | many | TRBV5-1 | - | CASSLRPTQETQYF | TGCGCCAGCAGCTTGAGACCAACCCAAGAGACCCAGTACTTC
TRBJ2-6 | - | TRBV20-1 | TRBD2 | CSAPNIAGVYSGANVLTF | TGCAGTGCACCTAATATAGCGGGAGTTTACTCTGGGGCCAACGTCCTGACTTTC
TRBJ1-5 | - | TRBV20-1 | - | CSASYTYSNQPQHF | TGCAGTGCCTCATACACCTATAGCAATCAGCCCCAGCATTTT
TRBJ2-1 | - | TRBV29-1 | TRBD2 | CSVRRAGDEQFF | TGCAGCGTTCGGAGAGCGGGGGATGAGCAGTTCTTC
TRBJ2-1 | - | TRBV27 | - | CASSPGVLSYNEQFF | TGTGCCAGCAGTCCAGGGGTCCTCTCCTACAATGAGCAGTTCTTC
TRBJ2-3 | - | TRBV10-3 | TRBD2 | CATAAGAEDTQYF | TGTGCCACCGCTGCGGGAGCCGAAGATACGCAGTATTTT
TRBJ1-2 | - | TRBV5-1 | TRBD1 | CASSWGQGPYYGYTF | TGCGCCAGCAGCTGGGGACAGGGCCCCTACTATGGCTACACCTTC
TRBJ2-1 | many | TRBV10-3 | - | CAISETGRNEQFF | TGTGCCATCAGTGAGACAGGGCGCAATGAGCAGTTCTTC
TRBJ2-7 | - | TRBV7-9 | - | CVSSSGPYEQYF | TGTGTCAGCAGCTCGGGTCCGTACGAGCAGTACTTC
TRBJ1-2 | once | TRBV5-6 | TRBD1 | CASSLEGQGIWPASGYTF | TGTGCCAGCAGCTTGGAGGGACAGGGAATATGGCCCGCTTCTGGCTACACCTTC
TRBJ2-3 | few | TRBV20-1 | - | CSAPVSGTDTQYF | TGCAGTGCCCCCGTCAGCGGCACAGATACGCAGTATTTT
TRBJ2-5 | few | TRBV28 | - | CASNPEQGSLRETQYF | TGTGCCAGCAACCCCGAACAAGGGTCTTTGCGGGAGACCCAGTACTTC
TRBJ2-5 | - | TRBV6-2/TRBV6-3 | - | CASRSRFTKETQYF | TGTGCCAGCAGATCGCGCTTTACCAAAGAGACCCAGTACTTC
TRBJ1-1 | few | TRBV7-2 | - | CASSFPWVNTEAFF | TGTGCCAGCAGCTTCCCTTGGGTGAACACTGAAGCTTTCTTT
TRBJ2-3 | few | TRBV6-1 | - | CASSERDSTDTQYF | TGTGCCAGCAGTGAACGGGATAGCACAGATACGCAGTATTTT
TRBJ2-3 | - | TRBV30 | - | CAWSVRADTQYF | TGTGCCTGGAGTGTAAGGGCAGATACGCAGTATTTT
TRBJ2-3 | - | TRBV15 | TRBD1 | CATSRAPTGADTQYF | TGTGCCACCAGCAGAGCTCCAACAGGGGCAGATACGCAGTATTTT
TRBJ2-3 | few | TRBV4-2 | TRBD2 | CASSQQRTSGEITDTQYF | TGTGCCAGCAGCCAGCAGAGGACTAGCGGGGAGATCACAGATACGCAGTATTTT
TRBJ1-2 | - | TRBV6-5 | - | CASSQDGTSNYGYTF | TGTGCCAGCAGCCAGGACGGAACATCTAACTATGGCTACACCTTC
TRBJ2-7 | - | TRBV28 | - | CASSLATGTGYDGRASEQYF | TGTGCCAGCAGTTTAGCAACCGGGACAGGGTATGACGGGAGGGCGAGCGAGCAGTACTTC
TRBJ2-1 | few | TRBV10-2 | TRBD2 | CASSRLALDNEQFF | TGCGCCAGCAGCAGACTAGCTTTGGACAATGAGCAGTTCTTC
TRBJ2-5 | - | TRBV6-1 | TRBD1 | CASSMTGGEETQYF | TGTGCCAGCAGTATGACAGGGGGCGAGGAGACCCAGTACTTC
TRBJ1-2 | many | TRBV29-1 | TRBD1 | CSARDRNGYTF | TGCAGCGCCAGGGACAGGAATGGCTACACCTTC
TRBJ2-1 | - | TRBV12-3/TRBV12-4 | - | CASLERVNEQFF | TGTGCCAGCCTCGAAAGGGTCAATGAGCAGTTCTTC
TRBJ2-1 | many | TRBV10-3 | - | CAISEDQGRQFF | TGTGCCATCAGTGAGGACCAGGGGAGACAGTTCTTC
TRBJ2-1 | many | TRBV7-9 | - | CASSLVGDPNNEQFF | TGTGCCAGCAGCTTAGTTGGGGATCCCAACAATGAGCAGTTCTTC
TRBJ2-3 | many | TRBV2 | TRBD2 | CASRDSGSTDTQYF | TGTGCCAGCAGAGATAGCGGGAGCACAGATACGCAGTATTTT
TRBJ2-1 | - | TRBV6-1 | TRBD1 | CASSGDRDPYNEQFF | TGTGCCAGCAGTGGGGACAGGGACCCCTACAATGAGCAGTTCTTC